One sample yielded the 12 T cell receptor beta chains listed below, sequenced in a study of blood T cell repertoires in COVID-19. Data came from immunoSEQ multiplex PCR; TCRdb stores just in-frame clones and leaves some out. The sample carries approximately 350,000 clones, 75% to 90% recorded once. The specimen sequenced was PBMCs or T cells enriched from blood (not recorded which). The source is a man aged 18 to 30 who had recovered from COVID-19.

The J gene is TRBJ2-1, the V gene TRBV27; TRBD2 matches 11 bases. Germline V gene sequence: CDR1 MNHEY, CDR2 SMNVEV (reference sequence). With 5 bases clipped from V and 0 bases from J, the junction kept 18 bases outside the gene matches. This CDR3 is 21 amino acids long. The CDR3 nucleotides read TGTGCCAGCAGTCCCCGAGTTGGACTAGCGGGCGTGCGAAGCTCCTACAATGAGCAGTTCTTC. It encodes CASSPRVGLAGVRSSYNEQFF.

V gene TRBV12-5 combines with J gene TRBJ2-1, with TRBD2 identical over 9 bases. The V gene's germline CDR1 is LGHNT and CDR2 FRNRAP. The V and J ends lost 5 bases and 5 bases, in that order; junction bases with no gene match: 7. There are 15 residues in the CDR3. CDR3 amino acids: CASGKRSGSNNEQFF. CDR3 nucleotides: TGTGCTAGTGGTAAACGTAGCGGGAGCAACAATGAGCAGTTCTTC.

V is TRBV28 and J is TRBJ2-1; D may be TRBD2 (6 bases). V was clipped by 10 bases and J by 5 bases, with 18 bases between them. This CDR3 is 14 amino acids long. Germline CDR1 is MDHEN and CDR2 is SYDVKM. The CDR3 nucleotides are TGTGCCACCCACCGTTGGGCGGGGAACAATGAGCAGTTCTTC. Translated, it gives CATHRWAGNNEQFF.

The genes are TRBV11-2 and TRBJ2-6; 9 bases line up with TRBD1. V trimming: 5 bases; J trimming: 4 bases; junction bases outside the gene matches: 15. Germline values: CDR1 SGHAT, CDR2 FQNNGV. This CDR3 is 19 amino acids long. The CDR3 nucleotides are TGTGCCAGCAGCCCATTGGGACAGGGTTTCGTGGGGGGGGCCAACGTCCTGACTTTC. This sequence encodes CASSPLGQGFVGGANVLTF.

The V call is TRBV27, the J call TRBJ1-6; D is perhaps TRBD1 (6 bases). Looked up from germline, CDR1 is MNHEY and CDR2 is SMNVEV (reference sequence). V lost 3 bases, J lost 10 bases, and 22 bases lay in between. The CDR3 runs 17 residues. The CDR3 region is CASSFTRAGGSSSPLHF. The CDR3 coding sequence is TGTGCCAGCAGTTTTACCAGAGCTGGGGGCTCTAGCTCACCCCTCCACTTT.

This chain links TRBV28 with TRBJ1-6; D not resolved. In germline, CDR1 is MDHEN, CDR2 SYDVKM. Trimming took off 6 bases at V and 0 bases at J, with 9 bases between the two ends. The CDR3 spans 15 residues. The CDR3, as DNA: TGTGCCAGCAGCACCGGGAGCTCCTATAATTCACCCCTCCACTTT. The encoded protein is CASSTGSSYNSPLHF.

Of note for this clone: This same CDR3 is encoded by further DNA sequences in the sample. V is TRBV12-3 or TRBV12-4 and J is TRBJ1-5; D is unclear. Trimming pared 3 bases from V and 2 bases from J, leaving 5 bases between. CDR3 length: 13 residues. The CDR3 loop reads CASSFSGNQPQHF. The CDR3 DNA sequence: TGTGCCAGCAGTTTCAGCGGCAATCAGCCCCAGCATTTT.

This rearrangement joins TRBV27 to TRBJ2-7; no clear D. Germline CDR1 reads MNHEY; CDR2 reads SMNVEV (reference sequence). Trimming removed 5 bases at V and 1 base at J, with 24 bases between. The CDR3 consists of 18 residues. For the CDR3, the DNA is TGTGCCAGCAGTCCTAATCCCCAACAGATGAGCCCTTCCTACGAGCAGTACTTC. Translation gives CASSPNPQQMSPSYEQYF.

J is TRBJ2-3 and V is TRBV19; tentative D call: TRBD2 (5 bases). V lost 4 bases and J lost 6, with 11 bases in between. The CDR3 runs 13 residues. Per germline, CDR1 LNHDA and CDR2 SQIVND (reference sequence). CDR3 DNA: TGTGCCAGTAGTAATCGAGGGAGTGATACGCAGTATTTT. It encodes CASSNRGSDTQYF.

V usage is TRBV7-8 and J usage is TRBJ2-2; weak D call: TRBD1 (6 bases). Trimming stripped 7 bases from V and 3 bases from J, with 15 bases between. This CDR3 has 15 residues. The germline CDR1 and CDR2 sequences are SGHVS and FQNEAQ. CDR3 sequence (DNA): TGTGCCAGCACCCTAAAGGACAGATACACCGGGGAGCTGTTTTTT. It specifies CASTLKDRYTGELFF.

J is TRBJ2-1 and V is TRBV5-4, with 11 bases fitting TRBD1. The CDR3 spans 15 residues. The J segment lost 8 bases and the V segment lost 4 bases, leaving 8 bases of the junction unmatched. Germline assignment: CDR1 SGHNT and CDR2 YYREEE (reference sequence). The CDR3 region has the DNA TGTGCCAGCAGCCCCGGACAGGGGGCGTTATATGAGCAGTTCTTC. This sequence encodes CASSPGQGALYEQFF.

The chain carries TRBV2 and TRBJ2-5; tentatively, D is TRBD1 (5 bases). The V and J ends lost 7 bases and 2 bases respectively, with 11 bases between them. The CDR3 runs 13 residues. From germline, CDR1 is SNHLY and CDR2 FYNNEI. This CDR3 is CASKDDSQETQYF. The DNA of the CDR3 is TGTGCCAGCAAGGATGACAGTCAAGAGACCCAGTACTTC.